A selection of T cell receptor beta chains follows, all from one sample in a study of blood T cell repertoires in COVID-19. Assay used: immunoSEQ multiplex PCR; TCRdb lists only in-frame clones, some missing. The sample holds 260,000 or so clones, approximately 90% seen once. The sample comprised PBMCs or T cells enriched from blood (not recorded which). All receptors come from a young man who had recovered from COVID-19. The CDR3 runs from the conserved cysteine through the conserved F or W. A D gene is named only where the DNA matches it firmly. Clone size is given for some rows only: seen once, a few or many times, or a class if the clone is expanded.

>-|-|TRBV24-1|TRBJ1-4
CATSDPRHPDEKLFF
TGTGCCACCAGTGATCCCAGACATCCAGATGAAAAACTGTTTTTT
>few|-|TRBV4-1|TRBJ1-2
CASSQGPGAFYGYTF
TGCGCCAGCAGCCAAGGGCCAGGGGCGTTCTATGGCTACACCTTC
>-|TRBD1|TRBV5-1|TRBJ2-7
CASRPGQGFYEQYF
TGCGCCAGCAGACCAGGACAGGGCTTCTACGAGCAGTACTTC
>once|-|TRBV6-5|TRBJ1-2
CASSYWSPRGGYTF
TGTGCCAGCAGTTACTGGAGCCCGCGTGGTGGCTACACCTTC
>-|-|TRBV3-1/TRBV3-2|TRBJ1-2
CASSHGGGAYGYTF
TGTGCCAGCAGCCACGGTGGGGGGGCCTATGGCTACACCTTC
>-|-|TRBV11-3|TRBJ2-6
CASSLGTPLAQFAGANVLTF
TGTGCCAGCAGCCTAGGGACACCCCTTGCCCAGTTCGCTGGGGCCAACGTCCTGACTTTC
>-|-|TRBV18|TRBJ2-7
CASSPVTSGEQYF
TGTGCCAGCTCACCAGTTACCTCAGGGGAGCAGTACTTC
>-|TRBD1|TRBV5-1|TRBJ2-7
CASSLIGTGGYEQYF
TGCGCCAGCAGCTTGATTGGGACAGGAGGTTACGAGCAGTACTTC
>once|-|TRBV7-9|TRBJ1-4
CASSLWGVGEKLFF
TGTGCCAGCAGCTTATGGGGGGTCGGTGAAAAACTGTTTTTT
>-|-|TRBV11-2|TRBJ2-7
CASSPAPGYEQYF
TGTGCCAGCAGCCCAGCCCCCGGGTACGAGCAGTACTTC
>many|TRBD1|TRBV7-8|TRBJ2-7
CASSLGGQGATSSSYEQYF
TGTGCCAGCAGCTTAGGGGGACAGGGGGCCACATCCTCCTCCTACGAGCAGTACTTC
>-|-|TRBV7-9|TRBJ1-1
CASSLPGTMNTEAFF
TGTGCCAGCAGCTTACCGGGTACCATGAACACTGAAGCTTTCTTT
>once|TRBD1|TRBV19|TRBJ1-5
CASSNYRGGNQPQHF
TGTGCCAGTAGCAATTACAGGGGAGGCAATCAGCCCCAGCATTTT
>once|TRBD2|TRBV19|TRBJ2-1
CASSLGLDARGNEQFF
TGTGCCAGTAGTTTGGGACTAGATGCTCGGGGCAATGAGCAGTTCTTC
>-|-|TRBV18|TRBJ1-2
CASSPEVRGSGYTF
TGTGCCAGCTCACCGGAAGTCAGGGGCAGTGGCTACACCTTC
>once|TRBD1|TRBV5-4|TRBJ1-6
CASSRDRGNSPLHF
TGTGCCAGCAGCCGGGACAGGGGTAATTCACCCCTCCACTTT
>-|-|TRBV7-2|TRBJ2-5
CASSQDMGAWETQYF
TGTGCCAGCAGCCAGGACATGGGGGCCTGGGAGACCCAGTACTTC
>-|TRBD1|TRBV19|TRBJ2-2
CASRGTGSPGELFF
TGTGCCAGTAGGGGGACAGGGTCCCCCGGGGAGCTGTTTTTT
>once|TRBD1|TRBV18|TRBJ1-2
CASSPPIPGTGDGYTF
TGTGCCAGCTCACCACCGATACCCGGGACAGGGGATGGCTACACCTTC
>-|-|TRBV14|TRBJ1-4
CASSQPGVEKLFF
TGTGCCAGCAGCCAACCAGGGGTTGAAAAACTGTTTTTT
>-|-|TRBV25-1|TRBJ1-1
CASRRPVEAFF
TGTGCCAGCAGGAGGCCTGTTGAAGCTTTCTTT
>-|-|TRBV6-5|TRBJ1-4
CASSLTLGGGEKLFF
TGTGCCAGCAGCCTCACACTGGGAGGGGGTGAAAAACTGTTTTTT
>-|-|TRBV4-2|TRBJ2-7
CASSQDAGRSFEQYF
TGTGCCAGCAGCCAAGATGCGGGACGGAGTTTTGAGCAGTACTTC
>-|TRBD1|TRBV11-2|TRBJ1-2
CASSQRQGALEGYGYTF
TGTGCCAGCAGCCAACGACAGGGGGCCTTAGAGGGCTATGGCTACACCTTC
>-|TRBD1|TRBV7-6|TRBJ1-4
CASSLIRGLSNEKLFF
TGTGCCAGCAGCTTGATCAGGGGGTTGTCTAATGAAAAACTGTTTTTT
>-|TRBD1|TRBV5-1|TRBJ2-3
CASSSKTGSTDTQYF
TGCGCCAGCAGCTCGAAGACAGGGAGCACAGATACGCAGTATTTT
>-|-|TRBV6-5|TRBJ2-7
CASIPAGSSEQYF
TGTGCCAGCATCCCCGCAGGTAGTAGCGAGCAGTACTTC
>-|-|TRBV5-4|TRBJ1-1
CASSLYGVNTEAFF
TGTGCCAGCAGCTTGTACGGTGTAAACACTGAAGCTTTCTTT
>once|TRBD1|TRBV28|TRBJ1-2
CASRGTGSNYGYTF
TGTGCCAGCAGGGGGACAGGCTCTAACTATGGCTACACCTTC
>-|-|TRBV5-5|TRBJ2-5
CASSLTDQETQYF
TGTGCCAGCAGCTTGACGGACCAAGAGACCCAGTACTTC
>-|-|TRBV5-1|TRBJ2-1
CASSEGTAYNEQFF
TGCGCCAGCAGCGAGGGGACTGCCTACAATGAGCAGTTCTTC
>-|TRBD2|TRBV7-2|TRBJ2-7
CASSSTLAGGSEQYF
TGTGCCAGCAGCTCGACGCTAGCGGGAGGTTCCGAGCAGTACTTC
>few|TRBD2|TRBV4-1|TRBJ2-5
CASSRIAGVETQYF
TGCGCCAGCAGCCGAATAGCGGGAGTAGAGACCCAGTACTTC
>-|-|TRBV11-2|TRBJ2-3
CASSLRTSTDTQYF
TGTGCCAGCAGCTTAAGGACTAGCACAGATACGCAGTATTTT
>-|-|TRBV23-1|TRBJ2-1
CASSQPEGGEQFF
TGCGCCAGCAGTCAACCAGAGGGAGGTGAGCAGTTCTTC
>-|TRBD1|TRBV7-6|TRBJ2-1
CASSTGQTNEQFF
TGTGCCAGCAGCACGGGACAGACTAATGAGCAGTTCTTC
>-|TRBD1|TRBV5-6|TRBJ2-1
CASSLAGLAGGAYNEQFF
TGTGCCAGCAGCTTGGCCGGTTTGGCAGGGGGTGCCTACAATGAGCAGTTCTTC
>-|TRBD1|TRBV11-2|TRBJ2-1
CASSLRDSNEQFF
TGTGCCAGCAGCCTCCGGGACAGCAATGAGCAGTTCTTC
>-|-|TRBV2|TRBJ2-5
CASVSQETQYF
TGTGCCAGTGTTAGCCAAGAGACCCAGTACTTC
>-|-|TRBV28|TRBJ1-1
CASSLSVTEAFF
TGTGCCAGCAGTTTGTCCGTTACTGAAGCTTTCTTT
>-|-|TRBV5-1|TRBJ1-2
CASRTEQGVGYGYTF
TGCGCCAGCAGGACTGAACAGGGTGTGGGCTATGGCTACACCTTC
>-|TRBD1|TRBV30|TRBJ2-3
CAWSAAGGGGDTQYF
TGTGCCTGGAGTGCCGCAGGGGGCGGAGGGGATACGCAGTATTTT
>-|TRBD2|TRBV7-9|TRBJ2-6
CASSLTSGNLIMGANVLTF
TGTGCCAGCAGCCTGACTAGCGGGAATCTAATTATGGGGGCCAACGTCCTGACTTTC
>-|-|TRBV7-9|TRBJ1-2
CASTIGGFGSGYTF
TGTGCCAGCACCATCGGAGGGTTTGGCTCTGGCTACACCTTC
>-|-|TRBV5-4|TRBJ1-2
CASSYANYGYTF
TGTGCCAGCTCCTACGCCAACTATGGCTACACCTTC
>-|-|TRBV5-6|TRBJ2-5
CASSLQGLGGETQYF
TGTGCCAGCAGCCTCCAGGGACTCGGAGGGGAGACCCAGTACTTC
>few|-|TRBV6-5|TRBJ1-1
CASSRLGRRNTEAFF
TGTGCCAGCAGTCGCCTAGGTAGGAGGAACACTGAAGCTTTCTTT
>-|TRBD1|TRBV2|TRBJ1-6
CASKQGQGLGSPLHF
TGTGCCAGCAAGCAGGGACAGGGGTTAGGTTCACCCCTCCACTTT
>-|TRBD2|TRBV5-1|TRBJ2-3
CASSLDASGGAADTQYF
TGCGCCAGCAGCTTGGACGCGAGCGGGGGGGCGGCAGATACGCAGTATTTT
>-|TRBD2|TRBV5-1|TRBJ2-1
CASRGTSGNNEQFF
TGCGCCAGCAGAGGGACTAGCGGAAATAATGAGCAGTTCTTC